The 26 T cell receptor beta chains given below trace back to one sample, sequenced in a study of a mutant IDH1 vaccine in newly diagnosed glioma. Time point defined: week 47, end of study. Vaccination comprised doses that each held 300 ug of mutant IDH1 20-mer peptide, plus topical imiquimod. The table came from immunoSEQ multiplex PCR; TCRdb's copy has only in-frame clones and leaves some out. The sample holds roughly 32,000 clones, around 90% seen once. Which antigens these TCRs recognize remains unknown. Sequenced here: PBMCs, sampled from a glioma patient whose treatment included an IDH1 peptide vaccine. The receptors originated from a man in his forties with glioma.

The chain links TRBV21-1 to TRBJ1-5; the DNA was not used to check the table's D call, TRBD1. TRBV21-1 is recorded as a pseudogene. The CDR3 consists of 18 residues. The CDR3 is CASSKDFTGGSWNQPQHF. CDR3 nucleotides: TGTGCCAGCAGCAAGGACTTTACAGGGGGCTCGTGGAATCAGCCCCAGCATTTT.

The chain uses TRBV19 and TRBJ1-4; 8 bases line up with TRBD1. With V trimmed by 8 bases and J by 5 bases, 7 bases remained unmatched. Germline V CDR1 and CDR2: LNHDA, SQIVND (reference sequence). The CDR3 spans 14 residues. CDR3 residues: CASSRGQDNEKLFF. As DNA, the CDR3 is TGTGCCAGTTCAAGGGGACAGGACAATGAAAAACTGTTTTTT.

The gene calls are TRBV11-2 and TRBJ2-2, with D possibly being TRBD2 (6 bases). The CDR3 is 17 residues long. Between the trimmed V and J ends, which lost 2 bases and 0 bases, there was a span of 13 bases. Germline CDR1 is SGHAT and CDR2 is FQNNGV. CDR3 region: CASSLYRGTSNTGELFF. The CDR3 nucleotides are TGTGCCAGCAGCTTATATCGGGGGACGTCGAACACCGGGGAGCTGTTTTTT.

The V call is TRBV11-2, the J call TRBJ1-1, with D tentatively TRBD1 (6 bases). The CDR3 extends over 14 amino acids. Trimming left V 1 base short and J 4 bases short, with 10 bases between. Germline V gene sequence: CDR1 SGHAT, CDR2 FQNNGV. The CDR3 DNA reads TGTGCCAGCAGCTTAGGAGGGGGAGGCACTGAAGCTTTCTTT. Translating gives CASSLGGGGTEAFF.

The genes are TRBV7-2 and TRBJ2-7; 13 bases line up with TRBD2. CDR1 and CDR2 (germline): SGHTA, FQGNSA. This CDR3 region has 17 residues. The J segment lost 6 bases and the V segment lost 4 bases, leaving 12 bases of the junction unmatched. The DNA for the CDR3 is TGTGCCAGCAGCTCTCCCGGAGGACTAGCGGGAGACACCGAGCAGTACTTC. Its protein product is CASSSPGGLAGDTEQYF.

The gene calls are TRBV18 and TRBJ2-1; D is undetermined. Trimming shortened V by 2 bases and J by 6 bases, and 11 bases separated the two germline ends. The CDR3 consists of 14 residues. Germline V gives CDR1 KGHSH, CDR2 LQKENI. CDR3 protein: CASSPYPSGNEQFF. The CDR3 nucleotides read TGTGCCAGCTCACCATACCCATCCGGCAATGAGCAGTTCTTC.

V usage is TRBV2 and J usage is TRBJ2-3; maybe TRBD1 (5 bases). V was shortened by 4 bases and J by 0 bases, with 14 bases between the two germline ends. The CDR3 length is 16 residues. Per germline, CDR1 SNHLY and CDR2 FYNNEI. CDR3 coding DNA: TGTGCCAGCAGTGGGTGGGGCGGAACTAGCACAGATACGCAGTATTTT. It is translated as CASSGWGGTSTDTQYF.

This clone has just one count. This rearrangement joins TRBV28 to TRBJ1-2; D might be TRBD1 (6 bases). The CDR3 sequence is 11 residues long. V was trimmed by 10 bases and J by 4 bases, leaving 10 bases between them. CDR1 is MDHEN and CDR2 is SYDVKM in the germline V gene. This CDR3 reads CATGQTYGYTF. The CDR3 DNA follows: TGTGCCACCGGACAGACCTATGGCTACACCTTC.

The V and J genes are TRBV15 and TRBJ2-1; 7 nucleotides agree with TRBD1. CDR3 size: 14 residues. The J segment lost 6 bases and the V segment lost 1 base, leaving 3 bases of the junction unmatched. Per the germline V gene, CDR1 is LNHNV and CDR2 is YYDKDF (reference sequence). The DNA for the CDR3 is TGTGCCACCAGCAGAGGACAGGGCGGCAATGAGCAGTTCTTC. Its translation: CATSRGQGGNEQFF.

This chain joins TRBV15 and TRBJ2-1; 7 bases are shared with TRBD1. V dropped 6 bases and J dropped 0; count of bases not matched to a gene: 8. Germline CDR1 reads LNHNV; CDR2 reads YYDKDF (reference sequence). The CDR3 is made up of 16 amino acids. CDR3 bases: TGTGCCACCAGGGACAGGTGGGGGAGCTCCTACAATGAGCAGTTCTTC. Its translation: CATRDRWGSSYNEQFF.

The chain employs TRBV7-9 and TRBJ2-1; 11 bases fit TRBD2. The CDR3 extends over 15 amino acids. Trimming took 2 bases from V and 4 from J; bases not matched to a gene: 1. Germline CDR1 SEHNR, CDR2 FQNEAQ (reference sequence). The CDR3 loop reads CASSLTSGRYNEQFF. CDR3 nucleotide sequence: TGTGCCAGCAGCTTAACTAGCGGGAGATACAATGAGCAGTTCTTC.

The chain employs TRBV11-3 and TRBJ1-6, with TRBD1 as a possible D gene (6 bases). CDR1 and CDR2 from the germline V gene are SGHNT and YENEEA. V was shortened by 3 bases and J by 1 base, with 13 bases between the two germline ends. This CDR3 spans 17 amino acids. This chain's CDR3 is CASSLGAGRSYNSPLHF. Here the CDR3 DNA reads TGTGCCAGCAGCTTGGGGGCGGGTAGATCCTATAATTCACCCCTCCACTTT.

This chain joins TRBV4-1 and TRBJ2-3, with 7 nucleotides matching TRBD2. The germline CDR1 and CDR2 sequences are MGHRA and YSYEKL. J was trimmed by 10 bases and V by 4 bases; bases with no gene match: 8. The length of the CDR3 is 13 residues. The CDR3 region has the DNA TGCGCCAGCAGCCCAAAAGGCGGACTAGCGCAGTATTTT. Protein sequence: CASSPKGGLAQYF.

The CDR3 DNA reads TGTGCCAGCAGTTTAGGGGCCTCAACTGAAGCTTTCTTT. Translated: CASSLGASTEAFF. The V gene is TRBV28, the J gene TRBJ1-1; a weak D match, TRBD1 (5 bases). V was pared by 2 bases and J by 5 bases, with 9 bases between. There are 13 residues in the CDR3. Germline V gene sequence: CDR1 MDHEN, CDR2 SYDVKM.

This clone was counted a single time. This rearrangement joins TRBV11-2 to TRBJ2-3, with 10 bases lining up with TRBD2. In germline, CDR1 is SGHAT, CDR2 FQNNGV. Trimming took 5 bases from V and 4 from J; bases not matched to a gene: 0. This CDR3 comprises 13 residues. The CDR3 loop reads CASSLAGADTQYF. CDR3 coding DNA: TGTGCCAGCAGCCTAGCGGGAGCAGATACGCAGTATTTT.

V and J are TRBV5-1 and TRBJ1-2; TRBD1 matches 7 bases. The junction had 6 bases not matched to a gene; V was cut back by 2 bases and J by 8 bases. The CDR3 is 13 amino acids. Per germline, CDR1 SGHRS and CDR2 YFSETQ. The CDR3 coding sequence is TGCGCCAGCAGCTTAGACAGGGCGGGAGGCTACACCTTC. Amino acids: CASSLDRAGGYTF.

In this sample, this clone turned up once. The rearrangement uses TRBV5-1 and TRBJ2-5, with a weak D call TRBD2 (5 bases). V lost 5 bases to trimming and J lost 5 bases, with 16 bases between them. Germline V gene sequence: CDR1 SGHRS, CDR2 YFSETQ. This CDR3 has 14 amino acids. CDR3 protein: CASREGRFSETQYF. DNA of the CDR3: TGCGCCAGCAGAGAGGGAAGGTTTTCGGAGACCCAGTACTTC.

The rearrangement links TRBV15 to TRBJ1-3; 7 bases are shared with TRBD1. V dropped 2 bases and J dropped 4; count of bases not matched to a gene: 11. Germline V lookup: CDR1 LNHNV, CDR2 YYDKDF (reference sequence). The CDR3 is made up of 17 amino acids. For the CDR3, the DNA is TGTGCCACCAGCAGATCAAAACAGGGGCCGGGGGGAAACACCATATATTTT. Its protein is CATSRSKQGPGGNTIYF.

This chain links TRBV23-1 with TRBJ2-7; D not certain. TRBV23-1 is an ORF; its function is uncertain. The CDR3 runs to 14 residues. The CDR3 DNA reads as TGCGTCAGATCAACCATCCGGTCCTCCTACGAGCAGTACGTC. It encodes CVRSTIRSSYEQYV.

The chain combines TRBV11-1 with TRBJ2-3; TRBD2 agrees at 7 bases. Germline CDR1 and CDR2: SGHAT and FQDESV (reference sequence). J was trimmed by 2 bases and V by 1 base; bases with no gene match: 12. The CDR3 covers 18 residues. This CDR3 is CASSLVVSGWSLTDTQYF. In DNA form, the CDR3 reads TGTGCCAGCAGCTTAGTTGTTAGCGGGTGGTCTCTCACAGATACGCAGTATTTT. Combining the CDR3 with reference TRBV11-1 and TRBJ2-3 gives the whole variable domain EAEVAQSPRYKITEKSQAVAFWCDPISGHATLYWYRQILGQGPELLVQFQDESVVDDSQLPKDRFSAERLKGVDSTLKIQPAELGDSAMYLCASSLVVSGWSLTDTQYFGPGTRLTVL.

This clone appeared a single time. This chain joins TRBV11-2 and TRBJ1-3; D gene uncertain. The V gene lost 5 bases and the J gene lost 7 bases, with 9 bases spanning the gap. This CDR3 has 12 residues. Germline loops: CDR1 SGHAT, CDR2 FQNNGV. The CDR3, as DNA: TGTGCCAGCAGCCCTAGGGTGAACACCATATATTTT. Amino acid sequence: CASSPRVNTIYF.

The rearrangement links TRBV11-2 to TRBJ2-5, with 7 bases lining up with TRBD2. The V segment lost 0 bases and the J segment 4 bases; nucleotides outside the gene matches: 20. Germline assignment: CDR1 SGHAT and CDR2 FQNNGV. CDR3 length: 20 residues. This CDR3 reads CASSLEKRGGGSGIGETQYF. In DNA, the CDR3 is TGTGCCAGCAGCTTAGAAAAAAGGGGCGGCGGGAGTGGAATCGGAGAGACCCAGTACTTC.

The rearrangement links TRBV4-2 to TRBJ1-2, with TRBD1 as a possible D gene (6 bases). The CDR3 is 18 amino acids. Germline V gene lookup returns CDR1 LGHNA and CDR2 YNFKEQ. Trimming removed 4 bases from V and 7 bases from J, with 28 bases in between. CDR3 loop: CASSRTSQGVSGSGGYTF. CDR3 bases: TGTGCCAGCAGCCGAACCTCACAGGGCGTAAGCGGTTCCGGTGGCTACACCTTC.

This chain uses TRBV27 with TRBJ1-1; no clear D gene. Germline CDR1 and CDR2: MNHEY and SMNVEV (reference sequence). V was pared by 10 bases and J by 1 base, with 13 bases between. This CDR3 is built from 13 residues. The CDR3 region has the DNA TGTGCCACCCGCGGGTGGGGGAACACTGAAGCTTTCTTT. It codes for CATRGWGNTEAFF.

The table lists this clone with a count of one. J is TRBJ2-3 and V is TRBV5-1; 13 bases agree with TRBD2. The CDR3 is 16 residues long. The V gene's germline CDR1 is SGHRS and CDR2 YFSETQ. Trimming cost V 4 bases and J 4 bases; bases outside gene matches: 6. The CDR3 sequence is CASSPEGLAGADTQYF. CDR3 sequence (DNA): TGCGCCAGCAGCCCGGAAGGACTAGCGGGAGCAGATACGCAGTATTTT.

The chain joins TRBV4-2 to TRBJ2-5; 8 bases agree with TRBD1. The CDR3 is 14 residues long. CDR1 and CDR2 from the germline V gene are LGHNA and YNFKEQ. Losses at the gene ends were 5 bases for V and 4 bases for J; bases not matched to a gene: 6. In DNA form, the CDR3 reads TGTGCCAGCAGCTTTGACAGGGGACGAGAGACCCAGTACTTC. This encodes CASSFDRGRETQYF.